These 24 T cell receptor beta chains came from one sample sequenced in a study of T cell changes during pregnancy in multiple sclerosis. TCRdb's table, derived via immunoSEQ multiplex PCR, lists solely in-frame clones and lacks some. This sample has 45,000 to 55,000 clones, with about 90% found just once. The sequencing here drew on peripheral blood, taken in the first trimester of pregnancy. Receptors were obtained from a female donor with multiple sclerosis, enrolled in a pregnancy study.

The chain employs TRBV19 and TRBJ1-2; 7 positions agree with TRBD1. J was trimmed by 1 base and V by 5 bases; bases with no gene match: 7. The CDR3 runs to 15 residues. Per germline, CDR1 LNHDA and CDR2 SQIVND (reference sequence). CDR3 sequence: CASSPPGGLNYGYTF. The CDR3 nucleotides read TGTGCCAGTAGTCCCCCAGGGGGGCTTAACTATGGCTACACCTTC. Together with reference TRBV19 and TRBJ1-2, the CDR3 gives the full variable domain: DGGITQSPKYLFRKEGQNVTLSCEQNLNHDAMYWYRQDPGQGLRLIYYSQIVNDFQKGDIAEGYSVSREKKESFPLTVTSAQKNPTAFYLCASSPPGGLNYGYTFGSGTRLTVV.

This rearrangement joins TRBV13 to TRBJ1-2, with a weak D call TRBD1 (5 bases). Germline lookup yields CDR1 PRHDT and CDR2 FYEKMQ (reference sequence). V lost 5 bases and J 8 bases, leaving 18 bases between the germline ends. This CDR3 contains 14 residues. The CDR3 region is CASSQTGVLRGYTF. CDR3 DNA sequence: TGTGCCAGCAGCCAAACGGGGGTTTTGAGGGGCTACACCTTC.

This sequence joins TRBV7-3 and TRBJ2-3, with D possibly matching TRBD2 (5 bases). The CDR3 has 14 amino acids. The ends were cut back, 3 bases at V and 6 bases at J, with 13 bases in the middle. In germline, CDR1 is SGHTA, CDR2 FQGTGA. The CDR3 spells CASSLAGVMDTQYF. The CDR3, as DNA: TGTGCCAGCAGCTTGGCGGGTGTAATGGATACGCAGTATTTT.

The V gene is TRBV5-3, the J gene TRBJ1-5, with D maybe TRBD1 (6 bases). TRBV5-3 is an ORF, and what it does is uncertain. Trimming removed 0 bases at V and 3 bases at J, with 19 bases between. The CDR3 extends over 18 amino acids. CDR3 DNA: TGTGCCAGAAGCTTGGCCGGCCAGGGAGGGGGGATCAATCAGCCCCAGCATTTT. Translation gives CARSLAGQGGGINQPQHF.

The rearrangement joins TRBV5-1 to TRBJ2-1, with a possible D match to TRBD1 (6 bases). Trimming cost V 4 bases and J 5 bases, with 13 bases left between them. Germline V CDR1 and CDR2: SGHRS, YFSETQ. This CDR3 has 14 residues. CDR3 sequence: CASSVLGADNEQFF. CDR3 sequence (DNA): TGCGCCAGCAGCGTCTTGGGGGCCGACAATGAGCAGTTCTTC.

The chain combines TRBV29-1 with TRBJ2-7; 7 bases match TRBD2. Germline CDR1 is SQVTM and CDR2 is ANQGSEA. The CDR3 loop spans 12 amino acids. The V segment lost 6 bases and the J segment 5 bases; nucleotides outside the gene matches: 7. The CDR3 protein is CSVGWGRDEQYF. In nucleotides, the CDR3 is TGCAGCGTCGGGTGGGGGAGGGACGAGCAGTACTTC.

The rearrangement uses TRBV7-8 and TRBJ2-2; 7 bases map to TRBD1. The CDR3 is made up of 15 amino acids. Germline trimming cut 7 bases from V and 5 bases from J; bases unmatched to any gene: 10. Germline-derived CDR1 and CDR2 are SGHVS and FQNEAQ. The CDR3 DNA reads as TGTGCCAGCACGCGCACAGGGGATCCGACCGGGGAGCTGTTTTTT. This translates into CASTRTGDPTGELFF.

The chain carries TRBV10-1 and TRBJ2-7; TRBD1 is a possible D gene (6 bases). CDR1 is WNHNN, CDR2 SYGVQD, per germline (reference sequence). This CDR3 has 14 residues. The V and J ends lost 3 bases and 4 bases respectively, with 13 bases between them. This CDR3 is CASSEQGPGYEQYF. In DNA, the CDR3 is TGCGCCAGCAGTGAACAGGGCCCGGGGTACGAGCAGTACTTC.

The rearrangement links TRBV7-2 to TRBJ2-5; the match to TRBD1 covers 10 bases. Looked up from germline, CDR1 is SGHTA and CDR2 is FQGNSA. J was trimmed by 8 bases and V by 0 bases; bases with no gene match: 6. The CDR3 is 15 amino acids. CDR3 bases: TGTGCCAGCAGCTTAGCGCTGGGACAGGGGTTCACCCAGTACTTC. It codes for CASSLALGQGFTQYF.

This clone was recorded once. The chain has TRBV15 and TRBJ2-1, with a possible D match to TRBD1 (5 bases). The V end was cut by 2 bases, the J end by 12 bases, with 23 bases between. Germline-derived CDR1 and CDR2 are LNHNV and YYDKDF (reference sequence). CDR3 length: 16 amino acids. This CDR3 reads CATSRRGPRDLQLQFF. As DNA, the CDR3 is TGTGCCACCAGCAGAAGGGGTCCCCGTGACCTACAATTGCAGTTCTTC.

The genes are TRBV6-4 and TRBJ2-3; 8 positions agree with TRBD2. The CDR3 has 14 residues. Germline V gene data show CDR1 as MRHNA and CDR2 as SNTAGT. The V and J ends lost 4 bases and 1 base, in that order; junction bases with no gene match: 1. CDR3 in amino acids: CASSVSGGTDTQYF. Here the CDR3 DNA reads TGTGCCAGCAGTGTTAGCGGGGGCACAGATACGCAGTATTTT.

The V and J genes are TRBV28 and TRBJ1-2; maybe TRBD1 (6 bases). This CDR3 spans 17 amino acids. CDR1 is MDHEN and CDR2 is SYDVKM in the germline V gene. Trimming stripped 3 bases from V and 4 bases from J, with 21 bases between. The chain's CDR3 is CASSLNPGVVLGYGYTF. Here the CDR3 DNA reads TGTGCCAGCAGTTTGAACCCAGGGGTTGTGTTGGGCTATGGCTACACCTTC.

In DNA form, the CDR3 reads TGTGCCAGCAGCTCAAGAGCGGGGGACCAGAGAAAGACCCAGTACTTC. As protein: CASSSRAGDQRKTQYF. The chain uses TRBV5-6 and TRBJ2-5; 8 bases agree with TRBD2. Trimming at V came to 3 bases and at J to 6 bases, leaving 13 bases not matched to a gene. Germline lookup yields CDR1 SGHDT and CDR2 YYEEEE. CDR3 length: 16 amino acids.

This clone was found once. The CDR3 DNA sequence: TGCGCCAGCAGCCAAAATACGAGGCCCGTAGGCTACACCTTC. Translated, it gives CASSQNTRPVGYTF. The V call is TRBV4-3, the J call TRBJ1-2; D remains unclear. The ends were cut back, 2 bases at V and 8 bases at J, with 15 bases in the middle. Germline V gives CDR1 LGHNA, CDR2 YSLEER. This CDR3 has 14 amino acids.

The CDR3 spells CASSPIAGGQSEQFF. The CDR3 nucleotides read TGTGCCAGCAGCCCTATAGCGGGGGGGCAGAGTGAGCAGTTCTTC. This chain uses TRBV9 with TRBJ2-1; 11 nucleotides align to TRBD2. Unmatched junction bases numbered 9, after V lost 4 bases and J lost 9 bases. The CDR3 is 15 residues long. Germline assignment: CDR1 SGDLS and CDR2 YYNGEE.

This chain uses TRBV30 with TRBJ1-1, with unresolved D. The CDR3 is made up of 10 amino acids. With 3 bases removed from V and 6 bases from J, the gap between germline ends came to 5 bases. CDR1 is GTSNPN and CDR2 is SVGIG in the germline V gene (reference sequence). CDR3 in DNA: TGTGCCTGGAGCGGGGCTGAAGCTTTCTTT. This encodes CAWSGAEAFF.

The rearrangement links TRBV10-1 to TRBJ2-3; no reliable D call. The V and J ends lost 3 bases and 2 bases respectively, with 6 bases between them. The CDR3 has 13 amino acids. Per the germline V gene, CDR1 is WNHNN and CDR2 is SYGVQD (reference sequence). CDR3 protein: CASSDSYTDTQYF. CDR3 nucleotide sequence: TGCGCCAGCAGTGACTCCTACACAGATACGCAGTATTTT.

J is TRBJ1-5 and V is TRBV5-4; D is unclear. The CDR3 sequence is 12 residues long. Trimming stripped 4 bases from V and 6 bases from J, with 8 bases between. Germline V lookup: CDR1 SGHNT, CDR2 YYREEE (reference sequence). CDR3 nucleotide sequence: TGTGCCAGCAGCGCCGGAGGTCAGCCCCAGCATTTT. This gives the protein CASSAGGQPQHF.

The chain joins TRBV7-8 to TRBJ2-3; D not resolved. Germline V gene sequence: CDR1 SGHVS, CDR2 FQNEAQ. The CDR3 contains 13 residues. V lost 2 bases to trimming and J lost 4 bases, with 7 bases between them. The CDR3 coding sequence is TGTGCCAGCAGCTTACCCCCCGCAGATACGCAGTATTTT. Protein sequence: CASSLPPADTQYF.

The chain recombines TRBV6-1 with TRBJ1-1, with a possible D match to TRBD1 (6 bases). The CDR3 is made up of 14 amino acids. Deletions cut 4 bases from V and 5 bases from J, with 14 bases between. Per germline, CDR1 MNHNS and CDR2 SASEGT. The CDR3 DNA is TGTGCCAGCAGTGTACAGGGAGGGGGAACTGAAGCTTTCTTT. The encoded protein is CASSVQGGGTEAFF.

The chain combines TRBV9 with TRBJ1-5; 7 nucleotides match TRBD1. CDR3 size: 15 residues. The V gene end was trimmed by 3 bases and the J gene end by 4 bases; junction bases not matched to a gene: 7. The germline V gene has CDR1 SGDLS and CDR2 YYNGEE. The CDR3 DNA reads TGTGCCAGCAGCGCGGGGGACAGCCTAAATCAGCCCCAGCATTTT. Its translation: CASSAGDSLNQPQHF.

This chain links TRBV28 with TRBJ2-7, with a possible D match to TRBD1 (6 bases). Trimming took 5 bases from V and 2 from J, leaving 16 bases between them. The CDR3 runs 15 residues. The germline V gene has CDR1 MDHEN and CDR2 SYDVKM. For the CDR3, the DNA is TGTGCCAGCAGTCAAATGGACAGCCTTCCCTACGAGCAGTACTTC. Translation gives CASSQMDSLPYEQYF.

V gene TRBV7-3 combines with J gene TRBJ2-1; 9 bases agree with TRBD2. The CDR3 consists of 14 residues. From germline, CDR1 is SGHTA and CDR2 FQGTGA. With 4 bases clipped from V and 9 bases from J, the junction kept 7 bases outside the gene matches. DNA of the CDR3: TGTGCCAGCAGCTCCGGGACTAGCAGAATTGAGCAGTTCTTC. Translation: CASSSGTSRIEQFF. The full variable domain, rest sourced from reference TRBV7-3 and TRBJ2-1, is GAGVSQTPSNKVTEKGKYVELRCDPISGHTALYWYRQSLGQGPEFLIYFQGTGAADDSGLPNDRFFAVRPEGSVSTLKIQRTERGDSAVYLCASSSGTSRIEQFFGPGTRLTVL.

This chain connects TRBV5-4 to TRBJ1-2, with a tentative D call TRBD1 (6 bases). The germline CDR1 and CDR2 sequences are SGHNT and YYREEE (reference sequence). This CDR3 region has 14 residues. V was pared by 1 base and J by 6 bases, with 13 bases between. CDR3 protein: CASSLWAGGHGYTF. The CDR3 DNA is TGTGCCAGCAGCTTGTGGGCTGGGGGCCATGGCTACACCTTC.